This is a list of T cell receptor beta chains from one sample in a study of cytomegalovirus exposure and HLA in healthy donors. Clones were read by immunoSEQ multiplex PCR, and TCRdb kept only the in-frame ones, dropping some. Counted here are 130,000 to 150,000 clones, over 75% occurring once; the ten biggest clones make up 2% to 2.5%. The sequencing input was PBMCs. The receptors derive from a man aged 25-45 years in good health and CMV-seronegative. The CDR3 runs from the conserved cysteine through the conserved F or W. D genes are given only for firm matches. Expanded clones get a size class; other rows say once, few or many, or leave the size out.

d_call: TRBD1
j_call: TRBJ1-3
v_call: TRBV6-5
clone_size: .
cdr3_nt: TGTGCCAGCAGTTCGAAGACAGGGCGCTCTGGAAACACCATATATTTT
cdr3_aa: CASSSKTGRSGNTIYF

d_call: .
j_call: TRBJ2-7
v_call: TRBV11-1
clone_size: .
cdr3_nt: TGTGCCAGCAGCTTAACGAACAGGGAAGGGTTAGCCTACGAGCAGTACTTC
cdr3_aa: CASSLTNREGLAYEQYF

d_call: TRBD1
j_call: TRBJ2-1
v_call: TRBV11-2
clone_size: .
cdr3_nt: TGTGCCAGCAGAGGTAGGACAGGATCCTACAATGAGCAGTTCTTC
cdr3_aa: CASRGRTGSYNEQFF

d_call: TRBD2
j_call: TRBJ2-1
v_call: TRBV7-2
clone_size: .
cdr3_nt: TGTGCCAGCAGCTTTGCGGGAGTGTTTGAGCAGTTCTTC
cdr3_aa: CASSFAGVFEQFF

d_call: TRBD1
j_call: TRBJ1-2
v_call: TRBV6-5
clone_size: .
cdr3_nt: TGTGCCAGCAGTTACTCCCGGGACAGACTCTATGGCTACACCTTC
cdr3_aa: CASSYSRDRLYGYTF

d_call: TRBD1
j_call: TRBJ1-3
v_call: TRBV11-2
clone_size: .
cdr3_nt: TGTGCCAGCAGCGCAAACAGGGGTTACACCATATATTTT
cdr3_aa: CASSANRGYTIYF

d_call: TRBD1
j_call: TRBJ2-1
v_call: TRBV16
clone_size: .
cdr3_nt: TGTGCCAGCAGCCATCCAAGACAGGGGGATGAGCAGTTCTTC
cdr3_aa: CASSHPRQGDEQFF

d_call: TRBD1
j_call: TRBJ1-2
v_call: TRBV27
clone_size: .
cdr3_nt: TGTGCCAGCAGACGATCCGGGACAGGGGGTTCCTATGGCTACACCTTC
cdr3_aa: CASRRSGTGGSYGYTF

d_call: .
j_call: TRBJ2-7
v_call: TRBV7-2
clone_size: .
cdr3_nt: TGTGCCAGCAGCGCGACAGGGAACGGGGGCGGCTACGAGCAGTACTTC
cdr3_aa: CASSATGNGGGYEQYF

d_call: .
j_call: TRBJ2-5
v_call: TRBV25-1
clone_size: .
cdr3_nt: TGTGCCAGCAGTGAACCAGGGGGGCGTGAGACCCAGTACTTC
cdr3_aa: CASSEPGGRETQYF

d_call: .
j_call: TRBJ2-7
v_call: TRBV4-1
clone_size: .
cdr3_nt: TGCGCCAGCAGCCAAGGAGAGGACGAGCAGTACTTC
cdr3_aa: CASSQGEDEQYF

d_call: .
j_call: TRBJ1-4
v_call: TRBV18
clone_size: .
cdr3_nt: TGTGCCAGCTCACCCAGCCGCAGCGGGGAACTGTTTTTT
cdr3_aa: CASSPSRSGELFF

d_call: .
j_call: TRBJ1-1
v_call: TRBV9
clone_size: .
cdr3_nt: TGTGCCAGCGGCGAGGTGCGGGGGCGGCTTAACACTGAAGCTTTCTTT
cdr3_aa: CASGEVRGRLNTEAFF

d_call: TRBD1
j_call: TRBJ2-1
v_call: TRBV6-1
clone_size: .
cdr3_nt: TGTGCCAGCAGTGGATCTAACCGGGACAGGGGGCGTGAGCAGTTCTTC
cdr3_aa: CASSGSNRDRGREQFF

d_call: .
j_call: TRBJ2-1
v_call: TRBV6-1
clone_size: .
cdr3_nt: TGTGCCAGCAGGGCGGTCAGTCGAAGGGGGAATGAGCAGTTCTTC
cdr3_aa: CASRAVSRRGNEQFF

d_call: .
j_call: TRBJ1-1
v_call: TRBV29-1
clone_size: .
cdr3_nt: TGCAGCGTTGAACCAAGGGGCACTGAAGCTTTCTTT
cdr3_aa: CSVEPRGTEAFF

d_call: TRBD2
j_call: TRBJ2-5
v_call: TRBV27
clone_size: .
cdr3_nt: TGTGCCAGTCCCCGGACTAGCGGGATCCAAGAGACCCAGTACTTC
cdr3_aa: CASPRTSGIQETQYF

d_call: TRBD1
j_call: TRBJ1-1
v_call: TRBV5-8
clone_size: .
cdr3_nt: TGTGCCAGCAGCTTTACAGGGGGCCACACTGAAGCTTTCTTT
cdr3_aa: CASSFTGGHTEAFF

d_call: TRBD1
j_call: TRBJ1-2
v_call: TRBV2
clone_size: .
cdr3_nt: TGTGCCAGCAAACAGGGGGTGATCTATGGCTACACCTTC
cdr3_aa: CASKQGVIYGYTF

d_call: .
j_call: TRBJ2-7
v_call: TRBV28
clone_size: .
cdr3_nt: TGTGCCAGCAGTGCCGGACAACACGAGCAGTACTTC
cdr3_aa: CASSAGQHEQYF

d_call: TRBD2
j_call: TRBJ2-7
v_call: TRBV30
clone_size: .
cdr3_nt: TGTGCCTGGAGGGGGGGGAGCTCCTACGAGCAGTACTTC
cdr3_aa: CAWRGGSSYEQYF

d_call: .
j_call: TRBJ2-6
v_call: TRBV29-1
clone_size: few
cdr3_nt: TGCAGCGTAGGACAGAACTCTGGGGCCAACGTCCTGACTTTC
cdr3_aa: CSVGQNSGANVLTF

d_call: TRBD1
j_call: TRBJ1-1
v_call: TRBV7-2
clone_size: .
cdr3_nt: TGTGCCAGCAGCGGGGGGACAGGGGGCGGGAAGGTAGCTTTCTTT
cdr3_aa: CASSGGTGGGKVAFF

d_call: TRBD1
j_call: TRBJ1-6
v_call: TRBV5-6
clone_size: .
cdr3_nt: TGTGCCAGCAGCCGACCGGGACAGGGGAATTCACCCCTCAACTTT
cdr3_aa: CASSRPGQGNSPLNF

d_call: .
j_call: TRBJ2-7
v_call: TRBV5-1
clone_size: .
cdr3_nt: TGCGCCAGCAGCCACGACAGGCGCTCCTACGAGCAGTACTTC
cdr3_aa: CASSHDRRSYEQYF

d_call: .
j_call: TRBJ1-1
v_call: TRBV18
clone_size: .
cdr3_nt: TGTGCCAGCTCACCACTGACAGCGATGAACACTGAAGCTTTCTTT
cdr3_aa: CASSPLTAMNTEAFF

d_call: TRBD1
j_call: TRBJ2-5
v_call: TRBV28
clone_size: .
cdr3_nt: TGTGCCAGCAGGCAAGGGGGCATGGAGACCCAGTACTTC
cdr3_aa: CASRQGGMETQYF

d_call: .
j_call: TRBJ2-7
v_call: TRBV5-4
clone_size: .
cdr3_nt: TGTGCCAGCAGCACGACACGATCCTACGAGCAGTACTTC
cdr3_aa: CASSTTRSYEQYF

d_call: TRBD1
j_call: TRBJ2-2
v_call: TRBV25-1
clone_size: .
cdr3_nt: TGTGCCAGCAGAGAGACAGGGGAAGGGACCGGGGAGCTGTTTTTT
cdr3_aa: CASRETGEGTGELFF

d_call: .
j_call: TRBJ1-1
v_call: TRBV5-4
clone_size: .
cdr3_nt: TGTGCCAGCAGCTCCATAGGGGTGAACCCTGAAGCTTTCTTT
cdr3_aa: CASSSIGVNPEAFF

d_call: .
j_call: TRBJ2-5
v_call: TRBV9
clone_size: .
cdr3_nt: TGTGCCAGCAGCGTAGGCGCCCTGAAAATAGCTCAAGAGACCCAGTACTTC
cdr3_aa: CASSVGALKIAQETQYF

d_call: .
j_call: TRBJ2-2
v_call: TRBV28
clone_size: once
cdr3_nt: TGTGCCAGCAGTTCCGCCGCGGCCGGCGACAACACCGGGGAGCTGTTTTTT
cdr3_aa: CASSSAAAGDNTGELFF

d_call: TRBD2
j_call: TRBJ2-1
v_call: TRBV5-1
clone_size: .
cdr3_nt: TGCGCCAGCAGCTTGCCGCGGACAGGACGCGAGCGGGAGGGCCCGAGCTCCTACAATGAGCAGTTCTTC
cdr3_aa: CASSLPRTGREREGPSSYNEQFF

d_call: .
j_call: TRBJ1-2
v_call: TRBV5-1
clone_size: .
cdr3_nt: TGCGCCAGCAGCTTGAGGACACTTGGCGATGGCTACACCTTC
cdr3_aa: CASSLRTLGDGYTF

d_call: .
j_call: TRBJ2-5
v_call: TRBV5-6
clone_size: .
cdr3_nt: TGTGCCAGCAGCTTGCCAGGGCCGGAGACCCAGTACTTC
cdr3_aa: CASSLPGPETQYF

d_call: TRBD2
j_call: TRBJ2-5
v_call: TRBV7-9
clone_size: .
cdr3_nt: TGTGCCAGTTTGGGCGGGGGAGAGACCCAGTACTTC
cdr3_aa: CASLGGGETQYF

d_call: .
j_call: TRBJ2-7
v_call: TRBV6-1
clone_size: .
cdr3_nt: TGTGCCAGCAGTGAAGGGCAGGTCTACGAGCAGTACTTC
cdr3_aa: CASSEGQVYEQYF

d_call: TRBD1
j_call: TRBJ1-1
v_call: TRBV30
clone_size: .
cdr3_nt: TGTGCCTGGAGTGTACCTGGGACAGCTCTGAACACTGAAGCTTTCTTT
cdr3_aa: CAWSVPGTALNTEAFF

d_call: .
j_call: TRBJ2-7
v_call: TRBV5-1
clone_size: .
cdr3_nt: TGCGCCAGCAGCTTGGTTGGGGCCCCTGACTACGAGCAGTACTTC
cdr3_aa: CASSLVGAPDYEQYF

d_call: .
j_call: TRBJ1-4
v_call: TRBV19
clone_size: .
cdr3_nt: TGTGCCAGTAGTAAAACGGGAAGGGTGAAGGAAAAACTGTTTTTT
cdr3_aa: CASSKTGRVKEKLFF

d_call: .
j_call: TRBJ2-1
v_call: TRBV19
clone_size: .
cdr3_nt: TGTGCCAGTAGTACCCCCCCAGGGGGGTACAATGAGCAGTTCTTC
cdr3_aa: CASSTPPGGYNEQFF

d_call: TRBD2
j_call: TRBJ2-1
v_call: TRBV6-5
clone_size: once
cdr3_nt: TGTGCCAGCAGTTACTCTACTAGCGGGGGGAAGCAGTTCTTC
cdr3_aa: CASSYSTSGGKQFF

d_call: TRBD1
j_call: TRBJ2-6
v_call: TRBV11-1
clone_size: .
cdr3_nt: TGTGCCAGCAGCTTCGGGACAGGGGGCGCGTGGGGGGCCAACGTCCTGACTTTC
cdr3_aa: CASSFGTGGAWGANVLTF

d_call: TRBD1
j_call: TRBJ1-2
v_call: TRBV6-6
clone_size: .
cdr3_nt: TGTGCCAGCGAACAGGGGTCGGGGCGCTACACCTTC
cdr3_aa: CASEQGSGRYTF

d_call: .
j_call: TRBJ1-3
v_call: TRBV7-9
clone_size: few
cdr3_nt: TGTGCCAGCAGCTCCAGACGAGGCAACACCATATATTTT
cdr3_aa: CASSSRRGNTIYF

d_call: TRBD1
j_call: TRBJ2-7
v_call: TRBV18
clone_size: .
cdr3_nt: TGTGCCAGCTCACCAAAGACCCGACAGGGGGTGGGCGAGCAGTACTTC
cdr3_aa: CASSPKTRQGVGEQYF

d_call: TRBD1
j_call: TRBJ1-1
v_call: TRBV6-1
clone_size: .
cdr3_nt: TGTGCCAGCCACAGGGGGAGGAACACTGAAGCTTTCTTT
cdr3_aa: CASHRGRNTEAFF

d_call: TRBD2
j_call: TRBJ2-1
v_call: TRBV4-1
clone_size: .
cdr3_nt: TGCGCCAGCAGCCAAGGCCTTTCAACGGGAGGATACAATGAGCAGTTCTTC
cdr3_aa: CASSQGLSTGGYNEQFF

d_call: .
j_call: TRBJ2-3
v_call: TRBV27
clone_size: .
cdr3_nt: TGTGCCAGCTCGGAGGAGGGGCTATGGGGCACAGATACGCAGTATTTT
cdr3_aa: CASSEEGLWGTDTQYF

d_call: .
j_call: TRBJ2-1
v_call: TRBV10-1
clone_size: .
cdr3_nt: TGCGCCAGCAGTGAGCGGGGGAATGAGCAGTTCTTC
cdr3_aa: CASSERGNEQFF

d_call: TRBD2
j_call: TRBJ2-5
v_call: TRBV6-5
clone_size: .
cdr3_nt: TGTGCCAGCAGTTCTCGGCCCTCCGGGGGGGTAGAGACCCAGTACTTC
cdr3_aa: CASSSRPSGGVETQYF

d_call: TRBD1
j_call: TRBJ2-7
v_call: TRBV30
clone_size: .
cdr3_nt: TGTGCCTGGAGTGTACGCTGGACAGGGAATCAGAACGAGCAGTACTTC
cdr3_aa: CAWSVRWTGNQNEQYF

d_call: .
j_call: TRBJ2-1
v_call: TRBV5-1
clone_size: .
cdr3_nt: TGCGCCAGCAGCTTGCTAGGTATTAGCCAAATTGAGCAGTTCTTC
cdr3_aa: CASSLLGISQIEQFF